The 27 T cell receptor beta chains presented below share a single source sample, sequenced in a study of shared clonotypes between healthy human individuals. Here immunoSEQ multiplex PCR was the method, and the copy in TCRdb shows in-frame clones only, minus some. The sample contains roughly 2 million clones, under 97% of which appear only once. Sequenced material: naive CD4+ T cells sorted from blood. The subset is: CD45RA+ positively selected. The receptors derive from a man between 18 and 29 years old in good health.

The V gene is TRBV5-1, the J gene TRBJ2-1; D is ambiguous. Trimming shortened V by 7 bases and J by 0 bases, and 14 bases separated the two germline ends. Germline V CDR1 and CDR2: SGHRS, YFSETQ. The CDR3 is made up of 15 amino acids. The CDR3 nucleotides read TGCGCCAGCGGGAACAGTGCGGTCTCCTACAATGAGCAGTTCTTC. It specifies CASGNSAVSYNEQFF. The variable domain in full, completed from reference TRBV5-1 and TRBJ2-1, reads KAGVTQTPRYLIKTRGQQVTLSCSPISGHRSVSWYQQTPGQGLQFLFEYFSETQRNKGNFPGRFSGRQFSNSRSEMNVSTLELGDSALYLCASGNSAVSYNEQFFGPGTRLTVL.

This chain connects TRBV28 to TRBJ1-1; 9 bases match TRBD1. V trimming: 6 bases; J trimming: 7 bases; junction bases outside the gene matches: 15. The CDR3 sequence is 16 residues long. Germline values: CDR1 MDHEN, CDR2 SYDVKM. The CDR3 region is CASSLLSGTGLVEAFF. CDR3 bases: TGTGCCAGCAGCCTATTATCCGGGACAGGGTTGGTTGAAGCTTTCTTT.

This chain joins TRBV19 and TRBJ1-1; TRBD1 might be the D (6 bases). Per germline, CDR1 LNHDA and CDR2 SQIVND (reference sequence). The CDR3 has 14 amino acids. Trimming pared 5 bases from V and 6 bases from J, leaving 16 bases between. CDR3 sequence (DNA): TGTGCCAGTAGTCAATCGGGGGGCGTCGCTGAAGCTTTCTTT. Protein product: CASSQSGGVAEAFF.

The V and J genes are TRBV30 and TRBJ2-2, with 8 bases aligning to TRBD1. Looked up from germline, CDR1 is GTSNPN and CDR2 is SVGIG (reference sequence). The CDR3 has 15 amino acids. V was pared by 1 base and J by 5 bases, with 6 bases of the junction left unmatched. CDR3 in DNA: TGTGCCTGGAGTGCCGGACAGGGTTGGACCGGGGAGCTGTTTTTT. It codes for CAWSAGQGWTGELFF.

Concerning this clone itself: Other DNA sequences within the sample encode an identical CDR3. The rearrangement joins TRBV6-5 to TRBJ1-5, with D possibly TRBD1 on 5 matching bases. Germline CDR1 reads MNHEY; CDR2 reads SVGAGI. The CDR3 is made up of 14 amino acids. Deletions cut 2 bases from V and 5 bases from J, with 10 bases between. CDR3 bases: TGTGCCAGCAGTTACGGGCGGGGGGATCAGCCCCAGCATTTT. Translation: CASSYGRGDQPQHF.

This sequence joins TRBV11-2 and TRBJ2-1; TRBD2 matches 13 bases. With 4 bases clipped from V and 9 bases from J, the junction kept 9 bases outside the gene matches. Germline V gene lookup returns CDR1 SGHAT and CDR2 FQNNGV. There are 16 residues in the CDR3. The CDR3 DNA reads as TGTGCCAGCAGCTATGGACTAGCGGGAGTTGAGGTTGAGCAGTTCTTC. Residues: CASSYGLAGVEVEQFF.

This chain joins TRBV19 and TRBJ1-5; perhaps TRBD1 as D (5 bases). Trimming took 7 bases from V and 4 from J, leaving 20 bases between them. Germline values: CDR1 LNHDA, CDR2 SQIVND (reference sequence). The CDR3 runs to 16 residues. The CDR3 spells CASTMLGVGINQPQHF. CDR3 in DNA: TGTGCCAGTACCATGTTAGGGGTGGGAATTAATCAGCCCCAGCATTTT.

This clone was counted a few times. The chain couples TRBV2 to TRBJ1-1, with D hard to call. Germline CDR1 reads SNHLY; CDR2 reads FYNNEI. The CDR3 sequence is 12 residues long. V lost 1 base to trimming and J lost 8 bases, with 8 bases between them. CDR3 region: CASSEVRAEAFF. The CDR3 region has the DNA TGTGCCAGCAGTGAAGTCCGGGCAGAAGCTTTCTTT.

The V call is TRBV4-3, the J call TRBJ1-1; 7 nucleotides align to TRBD1. Germline trimming cut 4 bases from V and 3 bases from J; bases unmatched to any gene: 2. This CDR3 is built from 13 residues. The germline V gene has CDR1 LGHNA and CDR2 YSLEER. CDR3 residues: CASSLQGDTEAFF. CDR3 sequence (DNA): TGCGCCAGCAGCCTCCAGGGGGACACTGAAGCTTTCTTT.

This CDR3 is CASSPRLAGGPRFTDTQYF. CDR3 coding DNA: TGCGCCAGCAGCCCGAGACTAGCGGGAGGGCCGAGATTCACAGATACGCAGTATTTT. The rearrangement uses TRBV4-3 and TRBJ2-3, with 14 bases aligning to TRBD2. This CDR3 comprises 19 residues. V dropped 4 bases and J dropped 2; count of bases not matched to a gene: 11. Germline CDR1 is LGHNA and CDR2 is YSLEER.

The table lists this clone with a few counts. The chain has TRBV18 and TRBJ2-2; 9 bases agree with TRBD2. This CDR3 spans 15 amino acids. Germline CDR1 KGHSH, CDR2 LQKENI. The V segment lost 1 base and the J segment 5 bases; nucleotides outside the gene matches: 2. The CDR3 is CASSPLLAGTGELFF. The CDR3 nucleotides read TGTGCCAGCTCACCACTCCTAGCGGGAACCGGGGAGCTGTTTTTT.

V is TRBV7-2 and J is TRBJ2-7; TRBD1 matches 8 bases. The CDR3 is 15 residues long. J lost 2 bases, V lost 5 bases, and 8 bases had no gene match. Germline V gene lookup returns CDR1 SGHTA and CDR2 FQGNSA. CDR3 DNA: TGTGCCAGCAGCAAGTCAGGGGGCCACACCTACGAGCAGTACTTC. Translation: CASSKSGGHTYEQYF.

This rearrangement joins TRBV7-9 to TRBJ2-3; perhaps TRBD1 as D (5 bases). This CDR3 comprises 14 residues. Per the germline V gene, CDR1 is SEHNR and CDR2 is FQNEAQ (reference sequence). Between the trimmed V and J ends, which lost 2 bases and 3 bases, there was a span of 9 bases. CDR3 bases: TGTGCCAGCAGCTTAAGGGGCGCTACAGATACGCAGTATTTT. Residues: CASSLRGATDTQYF.

In the case of this clone: The sample has other DNA sequences that encode this CDR3 too. J is TRBJ2-7 and V is TRBV6-1; 12 bases line up with TRBD2. V lost 5 bases to trimming and J lost 3 bases; unmatched junction nucleotides: 2. The CDR3 runs 14 residues. Germline CDR1 reads MNHNS; CDR2 reads SASEGT. As DNA, the CDR3 is TGTGCCAGCAGTCGACTAGCGGGAGTCTACGAGCAGTACTTC. Its protein product is CASSRLAGVYEQYF.

V and J are TRBV29-1 and TRBJ1-1; tentative D call: TRBD1 (6 bases). V was clipped by 0 bases and J by 4 bases, with 15 bases between them. The CDR3 is 15 amino acids. Germline CDR1 SQVTM, CDR2 ANQGSEA. CDR3 protein: CSVEDWVTGSTEAFF. In DNA, the CDR3 is TGCAGCGTTGAAGATTGGGTAACAGGGAGCACTGAAGCTTTCTTT. Supplemented by reference TRBV29-1 and TRBJ1-1, the full variable domain reads SAVISQKPSRDICQRGTSLTIQCQVDSQVTMMFWYRQQPGQSLTLIATANQGSEATYESGFVIDKFPISRPNLTFSTLTVSNMSPEDSSIYLCSVEDWVTGSTEAFFGQGTRLTVV.

J is TRBJ1-5 and V is TRBV2, with TRBD1 identical over 10 bases. J was trimmed by 5 bases and V by 7 bases; bases with no gene match: 8. The CDR3 is 15 residues long. The germline V gene encodes CDR1 SNHLY and CDR2 FYNNEI. CDR3 nucleotides: TGTGCCAGCACCTCGGACAGGGGGGCCTATCAGCCCCAGCATTTT. Protein product: CASTSDRGAYQPQHF.

As to this clone: Germline and junction disagree at one end, which may indicate a read error. J is TRBJ1-5 and V is TRBV12-5; no clear D. Germline V gene data show CDR1 as LGHNT and CDR2 as FRNRAP. CDR3 length equals 14 residues. For the CDR3, the DNA is TGTGCTAGTGCCTTTTCGGGCGAAAATCGGCCCCAGCATTTT. Translating it yields CASAFSGENRPQHF.

The gene calls are TRBV6-4 and TRBJ1-2; 8 nucleotides line up with TRBD1. The CDR3 runs 15 residues. Germline CDR1 and CDR2: MRHNA and SNTAGT. V trimming: 0 bases; J trimming: 4 bases; junction bases outside the gene matches: 4. This CDR3 is CASSDSGQGPYGYTF. As DNA, the CDR3 is TGTGCCAGCAGTGACTCTGGACAGGGCCCCTATGGCTACACCTTC.

This chain links TRBV6-4 with TRBJ2-1; D unresolved. There are 13 residues in the CDR3. Germline V gene sequence: CDR1 MRHNA, CDR2 SNTAGT. V lost 3 bases, J lost 6 bases, and 9 bases lay in between. The CDR3 is CASSEVPRNEQFF. The DNA of the CDR3 is TGTGCCAGCAGTGAAGTCCCTCGCAATGAGCAGTTCTTC.

The chain couples TRBV6-1 to TRBJ1-2; 7 bases align to TRBD1. With 10 bases clipped from V and 4 bases from J, the junction kept 15 bases outside the gene matches. The CDR3 contains 15 residues. Germline V CDR1 and CDR2: MNHNS, SASEGT. CDR3 coding DNA: TGTGCCATCGCGCCAGGTAGACAGGGAGTCTATGGCTACACCTTC. This codes for CAIAPGRQGVYGYTF.

The chain couples TRBV5-1 to TRBJ2-3; tentatively, D is TRBD2 (5 bases). Trimming took 0 bases from V and 9 from J, leaving 8 bases between them. Germline V gene lookup returns CDR1 SGHRS and CDR2 YFSETQ. This CDR3 region has 12 residues. CDR3 region: CASSLELGTQYF. The CDR3, as DNA: TGCGCCAGCAGCTTGGAACTAGGAACGCAGTATTTT.

V is TRBV6-5 and J is TRBJ1-6; 7 bases align to TRBD1. CDR3 length equals 14 residues. CDR1 and CDR2 from the germline V gene are MNHEY and SVGAGI. The junction had 4 bases not matched to a gene; V was cut back by 4 bases and J by 7 bases. CDR3 in DNA: TGTGCCAGCAGTTCGAGGGACAGCAATTCACCCCTCCACTTT. Protein sequence: CASSSRDSNSPLHF.

The chain joins TRBV27 to TRBJ2-7, with TRBD2 as a possible D gene (5 bases). CDR1 and CDR2 from the germline V gene are MNHEY and SMNVEV (reference sequence). Trimming cost V 8 bases and J 4 bases, with 15 bases left between them. The CDR3 loop spans 13 amino acids. CDR3 bases: TGTGCCAGCTTGGAAGGAGGCCGTTACGAGCAGTACTTC. It encodes CASLEGGRYEQYF.

V is TRBV13 and J is TRBJ2-4; D may be TRBD1 (6 bases). This CDR3 spans 14 amino acids. Germline V gene sequence: CDR1 PRHDT, CDR2 FYEKMQ (reference sequence). Trimming shortened V by 5 bases and J by 2 bases, and 10 bases separated the two germline ends. CDR3 region: CASSVTGSKNIQYF. CDR3 DNA sequence: TGTGCCAGCAGCGTTACAGGGTCCAAAAACATTCAGTACTTC. Based on the CDR3 plus reference TRBV13 and TRBJ2-4, the full variable domain is AAGVIQSPRHLIKEKRETATLKCYPIPRHDTVYWYQQGPGQDPQFLISFYEKMQSDKGSIPDRFSAQQFSDYHSELNMSSLELGDSALYFCASSVTGSKNIQYFGAGTRLSVL.

The rearrangement joins TRBV19 to TRBJ2-7, with 8 bases identical to TRBD1. This CDR3 is 15 amino acids long. With V trimmed by 5 bases and J by 2 bases, 8 bases remained unmatched. Germline CDR1 is LNHDA and CDR2 is SQIVND (reference sequence). In nucleotides, the CDR3 is TGTGCCAGTAGTCCCCGGACAGGGCGAGCCTACGAGCAGTACTTC. It codes for CASSPRTGRAYEQYF.

The gene calls are TRBV5-1 and TRBJ2-1; D remains unclear. Germline V gene lookup returns CDR1 SGHRS and CDR2 YFSETQ. V was shortened by 5 bases and J by 2 bases, with 20 bases between the two germline ends. This CDR3 has 17 residues. The CDR3 sequence: CASRGIGWVSTYNEQFF. The CDR3 bases are TGCGCCAGCAGAGGAATCGGATGGGTTTCAACCTACAATGAGCAGTTCTTC.

As to this clone: The CDR3 does not close with the conserved phenylalanine or tryptophan, likely indicating a read error. CDR3 amino acids: CASSLKQDSSYGQYL. The CDR3 DNA reads TGTGCCAGCAGTCTGAAGCAAGACAGCTCCTACGGGCAGTACCTC. This rearrangement joins TRBV9 to TRBJ2-7; TRBD1 might be the D (5 bases). In germline, CDR1 is SGDLS, CDR2 YYNGEE. The CDR3 contains 15 residues.